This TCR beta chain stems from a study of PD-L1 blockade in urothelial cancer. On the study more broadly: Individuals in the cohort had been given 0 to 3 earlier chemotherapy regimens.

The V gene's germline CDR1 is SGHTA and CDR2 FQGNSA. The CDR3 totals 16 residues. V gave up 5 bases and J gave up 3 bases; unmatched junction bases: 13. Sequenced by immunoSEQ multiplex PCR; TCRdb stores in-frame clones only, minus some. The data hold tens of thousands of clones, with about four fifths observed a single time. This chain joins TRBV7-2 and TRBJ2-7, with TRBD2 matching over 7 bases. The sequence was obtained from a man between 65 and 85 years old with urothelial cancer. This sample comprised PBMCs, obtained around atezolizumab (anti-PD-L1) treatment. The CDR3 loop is CASSPGSGRGIYEQYF. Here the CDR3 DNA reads TGTGCCAGCAGCCCTGGCTCGGGGAGGGGCATCTACGAGCAGTACTTC.